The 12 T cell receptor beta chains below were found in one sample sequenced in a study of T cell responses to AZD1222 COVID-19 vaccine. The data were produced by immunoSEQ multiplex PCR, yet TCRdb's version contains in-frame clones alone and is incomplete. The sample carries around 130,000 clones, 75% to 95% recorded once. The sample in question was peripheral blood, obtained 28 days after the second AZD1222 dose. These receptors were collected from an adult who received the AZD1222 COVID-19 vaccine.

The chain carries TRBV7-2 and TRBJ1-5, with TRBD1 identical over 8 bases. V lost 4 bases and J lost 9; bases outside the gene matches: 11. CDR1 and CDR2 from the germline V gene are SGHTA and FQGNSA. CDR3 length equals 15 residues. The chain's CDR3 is CASSSTNPGQAPQHF. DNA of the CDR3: TGTGCCAGCAGCTCAACCAATCCGGGACAGGCGCCCCAGCATTTT.

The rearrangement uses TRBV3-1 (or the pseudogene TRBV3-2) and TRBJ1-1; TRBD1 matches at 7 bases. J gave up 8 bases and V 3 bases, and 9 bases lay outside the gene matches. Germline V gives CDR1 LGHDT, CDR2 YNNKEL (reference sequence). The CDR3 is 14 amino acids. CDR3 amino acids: CASSQFEGGREAFF. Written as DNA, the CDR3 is TGTGCCAGCAGCCAGTTCGAAGGGGGCAGGGAAGCTTTCTTT.

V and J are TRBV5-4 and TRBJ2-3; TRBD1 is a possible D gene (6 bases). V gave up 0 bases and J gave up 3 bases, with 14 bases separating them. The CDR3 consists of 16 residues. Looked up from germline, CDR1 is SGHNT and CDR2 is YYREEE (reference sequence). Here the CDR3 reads CASSLGGRGRTDTQYF. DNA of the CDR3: TGTGCCAGCAGCTTGGGGGGGCGCGGAAGGACAGATACGCAGTATTTT.

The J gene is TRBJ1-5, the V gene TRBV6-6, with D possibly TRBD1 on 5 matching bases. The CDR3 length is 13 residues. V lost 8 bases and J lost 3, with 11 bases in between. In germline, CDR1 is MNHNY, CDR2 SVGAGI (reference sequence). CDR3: CASVTGTNQPQHF. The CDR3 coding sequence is TGTGCCAGCGTAACAGGCACCAATCAGCCCCAGCATTTT.

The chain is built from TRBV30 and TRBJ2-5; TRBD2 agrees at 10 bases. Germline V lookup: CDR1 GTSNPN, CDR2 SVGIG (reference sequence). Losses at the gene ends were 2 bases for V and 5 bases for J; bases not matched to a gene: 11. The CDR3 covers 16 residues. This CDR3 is CAWSKNPGLAIETQYF. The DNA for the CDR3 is TGTGCCTGGAGTAAGAATCCGGGACTAGCGATTGAGACCCAGTACTTC. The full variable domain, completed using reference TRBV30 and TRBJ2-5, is SQTIHQWPATLVQPVGSPLSLECTVEGTSNPNLYWYRQAAGRGLQLLFYSVGIGQISSEVPQNLSASRPQDRQFILSSKKLLLSDSGFYLCAWSKNPGLAIETQYFGPGTRLLVL.

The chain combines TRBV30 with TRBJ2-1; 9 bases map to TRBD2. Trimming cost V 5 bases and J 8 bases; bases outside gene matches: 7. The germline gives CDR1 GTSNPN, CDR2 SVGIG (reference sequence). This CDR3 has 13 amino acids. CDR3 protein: CAWSSGEGDEQFF. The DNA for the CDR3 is TGTGCCTGGTCTAGCGGGGAGGGAGATGAGCAGTTCTTC.

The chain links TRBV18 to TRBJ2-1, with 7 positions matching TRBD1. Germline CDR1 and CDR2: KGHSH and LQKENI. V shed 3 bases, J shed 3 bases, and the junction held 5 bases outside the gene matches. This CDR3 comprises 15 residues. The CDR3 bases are TGTGCCAGCTCACCGACAGGGAAGATCTACAATGAGCAGTTCTTC. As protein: CASSPTGKIYNEQFF.

This chain's CDR3 is CASSDMSAGGETQYF. The CDR3 region has the DNA TGTGCCAGTAGTGATATGAGCGCTGGGGGGGAGACCCAGTACTTC. This rearrangement joins TRBV19 to TRBJ2-5, with a weak D call TRBD2 (6 bases). The CDR3 is 15 residues long. Trimming left V 5 bases short and J 5 bases short, with 18 bases between. CDR1 LNHDA and CDR2 SQIVND come from the germline V gene (reference sequence).

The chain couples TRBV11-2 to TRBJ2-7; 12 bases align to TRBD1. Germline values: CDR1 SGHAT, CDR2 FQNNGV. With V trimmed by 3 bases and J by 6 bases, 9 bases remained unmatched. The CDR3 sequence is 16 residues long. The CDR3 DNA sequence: TGTGCCAGCAGCTTCGGGGGTGGGACAGGGGGCGCCGAGCAGTACTTC. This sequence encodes CASSFGGGTGGAEQYF.

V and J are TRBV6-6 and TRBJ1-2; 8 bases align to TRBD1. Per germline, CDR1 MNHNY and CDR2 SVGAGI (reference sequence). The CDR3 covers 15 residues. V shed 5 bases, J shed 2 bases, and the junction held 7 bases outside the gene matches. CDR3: CASSSGTGQNYGYTF. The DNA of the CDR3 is TGTGCCAGCAGTAGCGGGACAGGTCAAAACTATGGCTACACCTTC.

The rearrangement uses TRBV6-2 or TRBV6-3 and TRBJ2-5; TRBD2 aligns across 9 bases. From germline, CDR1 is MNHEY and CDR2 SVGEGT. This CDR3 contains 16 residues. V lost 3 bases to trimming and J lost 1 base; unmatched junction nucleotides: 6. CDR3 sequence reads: CASSYLAGVSQETQYF. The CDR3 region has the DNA TGTGCCAGCAGTTATTTAGCGGGAGTATCCCAAGAGACCCAGTACTTC.

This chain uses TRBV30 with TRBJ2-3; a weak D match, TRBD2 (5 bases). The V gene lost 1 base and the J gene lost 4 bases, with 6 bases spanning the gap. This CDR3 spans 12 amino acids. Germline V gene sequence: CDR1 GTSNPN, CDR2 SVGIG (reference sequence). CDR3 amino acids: CAWSGTADTQYF. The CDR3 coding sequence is TGTGCCTGGAGTGGGACTGCAGATACGCAGTATTTT. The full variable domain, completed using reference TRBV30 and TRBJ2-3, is SQTIHQWPATLVQPVGSPLSLECTVEGTSNPNLYWYRQAAGRGLQLLFYSVGIGQISSEVPQNLSASRPQDRQFILSSKKLLLSDSGFYLCAWSGTADTQYFGPGTRLTVL.